The present entry profiles one TCR beta chain with its context. An approximately 200 ng quantity of DNA, 25,000 to 30,000 T cell genomes, went into the sorted-subset replicate PCRs. Assay: immunoSEQ multiplex PCR; the TCRdb copy retains only in-frame clones and omits some. Here the sample spans approximately 320,000 clones, roughly 84% being singletons. Germline V gene lookup returns CDR1 SEHNR and CDR2 FQNEAQ (reference sequence). Trimming removed 5 bases at V and 3 bases at J, with 14 bases between. This CDR3 has 14 amino acids. This entry belongs to a study of shared clonotypes between healthy human individuals. Together with CD45RO+ cells, CCR7-negative CD45RA+ TemRA cells were included in CD8 memory.

This receptor was obtained from a man aged 18 to 30 in good health. Sequences were obtained from memory CD8+ T cells sorted from blood. Subset here: CD45RO+ cells pooled with CCR7-negative TemRA cells. This rearrangement joins TRBV7-9 to TRBJ2-7; weak D call: TRBD1 (6 bases). The chain's CDR3 is CASSPSGVFYEQYF. CDR3 DNA sequence: TGTGCCAGCAGCCCGTCAGGGGTTTTCTACGAGCAGTACTTC.